The 21 T cell receptor beta chains presented below share a single source sample, sequenced in a study of follicular helper T cells after annual influenza vaccination. Some clones are missing from TCRdb's copy, which holds only in-frame ones; the method was immunoSEQ multiplex PCR. Here the sample spans around 4,800 clones, 65% to 85% being singletons. The time point: 2015-2016 season, pre-vaccination. The starting material was CXCR5+ CD38- circulating T follicular helper cells from blood, obtained on the day of influenza vaccination. Subset denoted: circulating Tfh, non-naive CD4+CXCR5+PD-1+ (ICOS+CD38+ or ICOS-CD38-). All receptors derive from an adult who received the influenza vaccine.

This rearrangement joins TRBV27 to TRBJ1-2; tentatively, D is TRBD1 (5 bases). V lost 5 bases, J lost 2 bases, and 12 bases lay in between. This CDR3 is 14 amino acids long. Germline CDR1 MNHEY, CDR2 SMNVEV (reference sequence). The CDR3 nucleotides read TGTGCCAGCAGTCTCTCGCGGGGCAACTATGGCTACACCTTC. Protein product: CASSLSRGNYGYTF.

Comments on this clone: Mismatch with germline at one junction end may stem from a read error. This chain joins TRBV7-6 and TRBJ2-5, with a tentative D call TRBD2 (6 bases). The CDR3 loop spans 16 amino acids. CDR1 and CDR2 (germline): SGHVS, FNYEAQ. The CDR3 nucleotides are TGTGCTAGCAGCTTGGGGGGAAGTCCGGGACGGGAGACCCAGTACTTC. As protein: CASSLGGSPGRETQYF.

This chain links TRBV10-1 with TRBJ1-1; D is possibly TRBD1 (6 bases). Germline loops: CDR1 WNHNN, CDR2 SYGVQD (reference sequence). Trimming took 0 bases from V and 11 from J, leaving 10 bases between them. CDR3 size: 12 residues. The CDR3 sequence is CASSESQGWAFF. CDR3 nucleotide sequence: TGCGCCAGCAGTGAGTCCCAGGGGTGGGCTTTCTTT.

This chain connects TRBV29-1 to TRBJ2-5; weak D call: TRBD1 (6 bases). Trimming removed 3 bases from V and 4 bases from J, with 15 bases in between. The CDR3 covers 14 residues. The germline V gene has CDR1 SQVTM and CDR2 ANQGSEA. CDR3 DNA: TGCAGCGTTGATTTGGGGGCTGGGGTAGAGACCCAGTACTTC. Amino acid sequence: CSVDLGAGVETQYF.

The chain recombines TRBV4-3 with TRBJ2-2, with 13 bases fitting TRBD2. The ends lost 4 bases at V and 4 bases at J; junction bases unmatched: 12. This CDR3 contains 19 residues. The V gene's germline CDR1 is LGHNA and CDR2 YSLEER. The DNA of the CDR3 is TGCGCCAGCAGCCGAGCCCCACCCGGGACTAGCGGGACCACCGGGGAGCTGTTTTTT. Protein product: CASSRAPPGTSGTTGELFF.

The J gene is TRBJ1-4, the V gene TRBV4-3; D unresolved. Germline V CDR1 and CDR2: LGHNA, YSLEER. The CDR3 length is 19 residues. The V end was cut by 0 bases, the J end by 0 bases, with 17 bases between. CDR3 residues: CASSQDGRQTQATNEKLFF. The CDR3 bases are TGCGCCAGCAGCCAAGATGGTCGGCAGACCCAAGCAACTAATGAAAAACTGTTTTTT.

This chain connects TRBV6-6 to TRBJ1-2; 11 nucleotides match TRBD1. The CDR3 loop spans 15 amino acids. Losses at the gene ends were 2 bases for V and 4 bases for J; bases not matched to a gene: 3. Germline lookup yields CDR1 MNHNY and CDR2 SVGAGI (reference sequence). The CDR3 DNA is TGTGCCAGCAGTTACGGGACAGGGGGAACCTATGGCTACACCTTC. Its protein product is CASSYGTGGTYGYTF.

V is TRBV7-2 and J is TRBJ2-1, with 7 bases fitting TRBD2. Germline CDR1 reads SGHTA; CDR2 reads FQGNSA. The CDR3 contains 15 residues. The ends lost 4 bases at V and 0 bases at J; junction bases unmatched: 3. The DNA of the CDR3 is TGTGCCAGCAGCTCCGGGGGGAGCTCCTACAATGAGCAGTTCTTC. Translating it yields CASSSGGSSYNEQFF.

As for this clone: The junction differs from germline at one of its ends, possibly a read error. The V call is TRBV7-7, the J call TRBJ2-5, with TRBD2 as a possible D gene (6 bases). The V gene's germline CDR1 is SSHAT and CDR2 FNYEAQ (reference sequence). The CDR3 extends over 16 amino acids. CDR3 protein: CASSLGGSPGRETQYF. The CDR3 bases are TGTGCTAGCAGCTTGGGGGGAAGTCCGGGACGGGAGACCCAGTACTTC.

V and J are TRBV7-2 and TRBJ1-2; 11 bases agree with TRBD1. Trimming removed 5 bases from V and 7 bases from J; junction bases left unmatched: 9. The CDR3 covers 15 residues. Germline CDR1 SGHTA, CDR2 FQGNSA. The CDR3 DNA reads TGTGCCAGCAGCCCCCAAGGACAGGGGGCTAGTGGCTACACCTTC. Its protein is CASSPQGQGASGYTF.

The chain couples TRBV5-4 to TRBJ2-6; 13 bases align to TRBD2. The junction had 7 bases not matched to a gene; V was cut back by 4 bases and J by 3 bases. The CDR3 has 18 residues. The germline V gene encodes CDR1 SGHNT and CDR2 YYREEE (reference sequence). CDR3 region: CASSRRLAGGVGANVLTF. Written as DNA, the CDR3 is TGTGCCAGCAGCCGGAGACTAGCGGGGGGTGTTGGGGCCAACGTCCTGACTTTC.

The chain has TRBV6-6 and TRBJ1-4; D unresolved. Germline loops: CDR1 MNHNY, CDR2 SVGAGI (reference sequence). Trimming stripped 4 bases from V and 4 bases from J, with 10 bases between. CDR3 length equals 14 residues. The CDR3 here is CASSLAAGNEKLFF. CDR3 bases: TGTGCCAGCAGTTTGGCTGCGGGTAATGAAAAACTGTTTTTT.

This clone was seen only once. V and J are TRBV19 and TRBJ2-2; D is possibly TRBD2 (5 bases). Germline assignment: CDR1 LNHDA and CDR2 SQIVND (reference sequence). The CDR3 has 14 amino acids. The V gene lost 7 bases and the J gene lost 3 bases, with 12 bases spanning the gap. CDR3 region: CASKRGTYTGELFF. The CDR3 DNA reads TGTGCCAGTAAACGGGGAACCTACACCGGGGAGCTGTTTTTT.

The gene calls are TRBV6-7 and TRBJ1-5, with D hard to call. TRBV6-7 is an ORF, with its function uncertain. The CDR3 length is 18 residues. V shed 0 bases and J shed 9 bases, with 24 bases lying between them. Here the CDR3 reads CASSYSPPPTKGDGPQHF. The CDR3 DNA reads TGTGCCAGCAGTTACTCACCCCCCCCCACCAAGGGTGACGGGCCCCAGCATTTT.

This clone was observed a handful of times. The rearrangement links TRBV5-1 to TRBJ2-7, with D uncertain. The CDR3 runs 11 residues. The V end was cut by 4 bases, the J end by 7 bases, with 9 bases between. Germline-derived CDR1 and CDR2 are SGHRS and YFSETQ. Written as DNA, the CDR3 is TGCGCCAGCAGCCAACTGGGAGAGCAGTACTTC. This sequence encodes CASSQLGEQYF.

The V gene is TRBV5-1, the J gene TRBJ2-3; D ambiguous. CDR3 length equals 13 residues. Germline lookup yields CDR1 SGHRS and CDR2 YFSETQ. V gave up 4 bases and J gave up 4 bases, with 10 bases separating them. CDR3 sequence reads: CASSRVLPDTQYF. For the CDR3, the DNA is TGCGCCAGCAGCCGGGTCCTCCCAGATACGCAGTATTTT.

The sample holds a few counts of this clone. This chain connects TRBV9 to TRBJ2-7, with 10 bases lining up with TRBD1. V lost 4 bases and J lost 6; bases outside the gene matches: 10. The germline V gene has CDR1 SGDLS and CDR2 YYNGEE. The CDR3 consists of 15 residues. The CDR3, as DNA: TGTGCCAGCAGCCTTTGGGTGGGACAGGGGTCCGAGCAGTACTTC. The encoded protein is CASSLWVGQGSEQYF.

This sequence joins TRBV4-1 and TRBJ2-5, with TRBD2 matching 11 bases. CDR3 size: 18 residues. V lost 3 bases and J lost 4; bases outside the gene matches: 13. The germline V gene has CDR1 MGHRA and CDR2 YSYEKL. As DNA, the CDR3 is TGCGCCAGCAGCCAGATTAGCGGGGGGGCGGGGGCAATAGAGACCCAGTACTTC. This codes for CASSQISGGAGAIETQYF.

The V and J genes are TRBV4-1 and TRBJ1-4, with D possibly TRBD1 on 5 matching bases. With 1 base removed from V and 4 bases from J, the gap between germline ends came to 13 bases. CDR3 length: 16 residues. CDR1 and CDR2 from the germline V gene are MGHRA and YSYEKL. CDR3 sequence: CASSQAQTAFNEKLFF. The DNA of the CDR3 is TGCGCCAGCAGCCAAGCCCAGACAGCCTTTAATGAAAAACTGTTTTTT.

This clone was counted once. This chain uses TRBV10-3 with TRBJ1-1; 8 nucleotides line up with TRBD1. This CDR3 contains 16 residues. Germline CDR1 is ENHRY and CDR2 is SYGVKD. Germline trimming cut 5 bases from V and 8 bases from J; bases unmatched to any gene: 16. DNA for the CDR3: TGTGCCATCAGTAAATTATTACGGGACAGGCCAGGGGAAGCTTTCTTT. This codes for CAISKLLRDRPGEAFF.

This chain joins TRBV6-5 and TRBJ2-3; D unclear. With 6 bases removed from V and 4 bases from J, the gap between germline ends came to 8 bases. The germline gives CDR1 MNHEY, CDR2 SVGAGI. The CDR3 spans 12 residues. The CDR3 DNA follows: TGTGCCAGCAGCCCCGCGTCAGATACGCAGTATTTT. Translating it yields CASSPASDTQYF.